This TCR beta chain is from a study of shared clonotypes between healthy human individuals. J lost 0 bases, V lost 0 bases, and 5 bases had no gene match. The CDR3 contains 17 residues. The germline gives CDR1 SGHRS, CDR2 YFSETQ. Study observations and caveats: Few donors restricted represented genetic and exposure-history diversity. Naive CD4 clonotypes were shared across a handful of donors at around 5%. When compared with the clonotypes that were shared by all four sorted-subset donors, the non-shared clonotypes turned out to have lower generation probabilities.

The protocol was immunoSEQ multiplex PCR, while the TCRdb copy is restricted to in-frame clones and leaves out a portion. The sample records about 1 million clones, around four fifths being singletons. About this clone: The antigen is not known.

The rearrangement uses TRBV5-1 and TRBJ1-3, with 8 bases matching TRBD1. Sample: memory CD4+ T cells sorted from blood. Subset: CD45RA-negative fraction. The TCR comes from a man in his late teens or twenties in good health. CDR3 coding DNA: TGCGCCAGCAGCTTGGAGCGGGGGACAGGCTCTGGAAACACCATATATTTT. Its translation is CASSLERGTGSGNTIYF. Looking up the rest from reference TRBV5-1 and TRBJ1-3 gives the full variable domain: KAGVTQTPRYLIKTRGQQVTLSCSPISGHRSVSWYQQTPGQGLQFLFEYFSETQRNKGNFPGRFSGRQFSNSRSEMNVSTLELGDSALYLCASSLERGTGSGNTIYFGEGSWLTVV.